This TCR beta chain was identified during a study of cytomegalovirus exposure and HLA in healthy donors. Findings and caveats of the study: According to an earlier analysis, most TCR beta V segments yielded productive rearrangements about 87% or about 30% of the time.

The PCR used 60 Vbeta and 13 Jbeta primers. Assay: immunoSEQ multiplex PCR; the TCRdb copy retains only in-frame clones and omits some. The table has more than 100,000 clones, around 86% seen once. This clone was observed once. Its matching antigen is unknown. CDR1 and CDR2 (germline): MNHEY, SVGAGI. The ends were cut back, 6 bases at V and 6 bases at J, with 10 bases in the middle. The CDR3 length is 12 residues. This chain joins TRBV6-5 and TRBJ2-3, with D perhaps TRBD2 (5 bases). The receptor comes from a woman aged 50 to 60 in good health and CMV-seropositive. Source material: PBMCs. The DNA of the CDR3 is TGTGCCAGCAGGATGGAGGACGATACGCAGTATTTT. Amino acid sequence: CASRMEDDTQYF.